This entry lists 17 T cell receptor beta chains sequenced from one sample in a study of beta chain features in type 1 diabetes. Study findings and constraints: In every one of the four CD4+ subsets, TCRB CDR3s were moderately but significantly shorter in Type 1 diabetes patients.

No cognate antigen is known for these TCRs. Expressed TCRB transcripts were sequenced, since all the RNA that had been isolated was reverse transcribed. TCRdb's copy holds only in-frame clones and misses some; the assay was immunoSEQ multiplex PCR. The table records 200,000 to 250,000 clones, around 13% of them present only once. Sequencing was done on a sample of naive CD4+ T cells from blood. The source is a man aged 30 to 39 with type 1 diabetes.

The CDR3 spells CASSLGPGGQETQYF. The DNA for the CDR3 is TGTGCCAGCAGCTTGGGCCCGGGGGGACAAGAGACCCAGTACTTC. This chain links TRBV5-6 with TRBJ2-5; 7 bases map to TRBD2. The CDR3 consists of 15 residues. CDR1 is SGHDT and CDR2 is YYEEEE in the germline V gene. J gave up 2 bases and V 0 bases, and 4 bases lay outside the gene matches.

This clone has just a few counts. The rearrangement links TRBV7-2 to TRBJ2-1, with unresolved D. Germline lookup yields CDR1 SGHTA and CDR2 FQGNSA. V was shortened by 3 bases and J by 3 bases, with 6 bases between the two germline ends. This CDR3 is built from 13 residues. This CDR3 reads CASSFANYNEQFF. DNA of the CDR3: TGTGCCAGCAGCTTCGCTAACTACAATGAGCAGTTCTTC.

This clone was counted between two and nine times. The CDR3 region has the DNA TGTGCCACCTTCAACGGTACAGATACGCAGTATTTT. This codes for CATFNGTDTQYF. The chain uses TRBV10-3 and TRBJ2-3; no reliable D call. CDR1 is ENHRY and CDR2 is SYGVKD in the germline V gene. V dropped 10 bases and J dropped 3 bases, with 11 bases sitting between them. This CDR3 region has 12 residues.

The V and J genes are TRBV4-1 and TRBJ2-3; 9 positions match TRBD2. The CDR3 loop spans 16 amino acids. The V gene's germline CDR1 is MGHRA and CDR2 YSYEKL. The V gene end was trimmed by 4 bases and the J gene end by 3 bases; junction bases not matched to a gene: 8. CDR3 sequence: CASSPVGSGRTDTQYF. In nucleotides, the CDR3 is TGCGCCAGCAGCCCCGTCGGGAGCGGGAGGACAGATACGCAGTATTTT.

The rearrangement links TRBV11-3 to TRBJ2-5; 8 bases agree with TRBD1. Looked up from germline, CDR1 is SGHNT and CDR2 is YENEEA. Trimming cost V 1 base and J 5 bases; bases outside gene matches: 3. The CDR3 has 14 amino acids. The CDR3 nucleotides read TGTGCCAGCAGCTTAGCAGGGGGCATGGAGACCCAGTACTTC. This encodes CASSLAGGMETQYF.

This clone was seen more than once but under ten times. CDR3 sequence: CASGGLTDTQYF. The CDR3 DNA reads as TGTGCCAGTGGAGGGCTCACAGATACGCAGTATTTT. The rearrangement uses TRBV2 and TRBJ2-3, with D maybe TRBD2 (6 bases). CDR1 is SNHLY, CDR2 FYNNEI, per germline. The CDR3 is made up of 12 amino acids. Trimming shortened V by 9 bases and J by 2 bases, and 9 bases separated the two germline ends.

J is TRBJ2-3 and V is TRBV10-3, with TRBD1 matching 9 bases. Germline V gene sequence: CDR1 ENHRY, CDR2 SYGVKD. The CDR3 is 18 amino acids. The V segment lost 1 base and the J segment 3 bases; nucleotides outside the gene matches: 11. The CDR3, as DNA: TGTGCCATCAGTGAGTGGCCCCCGGGACAGGGAGCTACAGATACGCAGTATTTT. This translates into CAISEWPPGQGATDTQYF.

This clone came up a few times. The chain carries TRBV7-2 and TRBJ1-5, with 9 positions matching TRBD1. With V trimmed by 2 bases and J by 3 bases, 2 bases remained unmatched. Germline CDR1 is SGHTA and CDR2 is FQGNSA. The CDR3 is 15 residues long. The CDR3 DNA sequence: TGTGCCAGCAGCTTACGACAGGGGGACAATCAGCCCCAGCATTTT. Its protein is CASSLRQGDNQPQHF.

The genes are TRBV2 and TRBJ2-2; no firm D call. The V end was cut by 6 bases, the J end by 0 bases, with 11 bases between. The CDR3 is 15 amino acids. Germline loops: CDR1 SNHLY, CDR2 FYNNEI. In DNA, the CDR3 is TGTGCCAGCAGCCCCGAGCTCGCGAACACCGGGGAGCTGTTTTTT. This sequence encodes CASSPELANTGELFF. The full variable domain, rest sourced from reference TRBV2 and TRBJ2-2, is EPEVTQTPSHQVTQMGQEVILRCVPISNHLYFYWYRQILGQKVEFLVSFYNNEISEKSEIFDDQFSVERPDGSNFTLKIRSTKLEDSAMYFCASSPELANTGELFFGEGSRLTVL.

This clone was picked up a small number of times. The chain links TRBV27 to TRBJ2-5; D perhaps matches TRBD1 (5 bases). The CDR3 totals 14 residues. Germline V CDR1 and CDR2: MNHEY, SMNVEV (reference sequence). The V end lost 5 bases, the J end lost 6 bases, and 16 bases lay between the germline ends. The CDR3 sequence is CASSPTTAWQTQYF. The CDR3 DNA sequence: TGTGCCAGCAGTCCCACGACAGCCTGGCAGACCCAGTACTTC.

DNA of the CDR3: TGTGCCAGCAGCCAAGAATCAATGGTCGGCTCTGGAAACACCATATATTTT. Its translation: CASSQESMVGSGNTIYF. The rearrangement uses TRBV4-2 and TRBJ1-3; D is unresolved. Trimming left V 0 bases short and J 0 bases short, with 12 bases between. In germline, CDR1 is LGHNA, CDR2 YNFKEQ. The CDR3 length is 17 residues.

This chain links TRBV29-1 with TRBJ2-7, with D hard to call. The CDR3 has 9 amino acids. V lost 7 bases to trimming and J lost 3 bases, with 4 bases between them. Per germline, CDR1 SQVTM and CDR2 ANQGSEA. The DNA of the CDR3 is TGCAGCGCCAACTACGAGCAGTACTTC. Translating gives CSANYEQYF.

The chain carries TRBV5-1 and TRBJ1-4; D perhaps matches TRBD1 (6 bases). Germline lookup yields CDR1 SGHRS and CDR2 YFSETQ. V was clipped by 0 bases and J by 7 bases, with 13 bases between them. The CDR3 spans 15 residues. DNA of the CDR3: TGCGCCAGCAGCTTGGGCTGGGGGCCTGGTGAAAAACTGTTTTTT. Translation: CASSLGWGPGEKLFF.

The rearrangement joins TRBV29-1 to TRBJ2-7; D perhaps matches TRBD1 (5 bases). The length of the CDR3 is 13 residues. Germline V gene sequence: CDR1 SQVTM, CDR2 ANQGSEA. V was cut by 0 bases and J by 8 bases, with 14 bases left in between. For the CDR3, the DNA is TGCAGCGTTGAAGAGTCCAGGGATTACAAGCAGTACTTC. This translates into CSVEESRDYKQYF.

Only a few counts were recorded for this clone. The CDR3, as DNA: TGCAGCGTTGACTCCCGCGGGGAGACCCAGTACTTC. This sequence encodes CSVDSRGETQYF. This chain connects TRBV29-1 to TRBJ2-5, with D perhaps TRBD2 (5 bases). Germline CDR1 and CDR2: SQVTM and ANQGSEA. The CDR3 has 12 amino acids. V gave up 3 bases and J gave up 5 bases, with 10 bases separating them.

J is TRBJ2-2 and V is TRBV6-5, with a weak D call TRBD2 (6 bases). There are 16 residues in the CDR3. Trimming stripped 2 bases from V and 1 base from J, with 11 bases between. Germline V gives CDR1 MNHEY, CDR2 SVGAGI. The CDR3 spells CASSYPRGRNTGELFF. As DNA, the CDR3 is TGTGCCAGCAGTTACCCTCGGGGGAGGAACACCGGGGAGCTGTTTTTT.

The chain carries TRBV5-1 and TRBJ1-1; D possibly corresponds to TRBD1 (6 bases). Germline lookup yields CDR1 SGHRS and CDR2 YFSETQ. Trimming removed 0 bases at V and 5 bases at J, with 11 bases between. This CDR3 region has 14 residues. DNA for the CDR3: TGCGCCAGCAGCTTGGTCCTCCAGGGGACTGAAGCTTTCTTT. Translation: CASSLVLQGTEAFF.